This TCR beta chain originates from a study of OX40 agonist ivuxolimab in advanced cancers. Study background: The study treated patients with ivuxolimab, an agonistic anti-OX40 (CD134) antibody. Earlier anti-PD-1, anti-PD-L1 or anti-CTLA-4 therapy was permitted; under 50% had received some. Study-level findings and limits: On average, CD8+ T cells showed a greater number of expanded clones than CD4+. There was clonal expansion of CD4+ and CD8+ blood T cells by week 6 at 0.1 to 3.0 mg/kg.

Repertoires were generated with immunoSEQ multiplex PCR, while TCRdb's copy carries only in-frame clones and drops some. Of about 67,000 clones in the sample, approximately 80% were seen once. Germline V CDR1 and CDR2: SGHNT, YYREEE (reference sequence). V was shortened by 4 bases and J by 3 bases, with 5 bases between the two germline ends. The CDR3 is 13 amino acids. In regard to this clone: Its antigen is unidentified.

The sample was CD4+ or CD8+ T cells sorted from blood, taken in a trial of the OX40 agonist ivuxolimab. This chain uses TRBV5-4 with TRBJ1-6, with D unresolved. This clonotype was sampled from an adult with an advanced solid tumor such as melanoma, head and neck, liver or kidney cancer. The CDR3 DNA is TGTGCCAGCAGCCCGGGCTATAATTCACCCCTCCACTTT. The encoded protein is CASSPGYNSPLHF.